This TCR beta chain was captured by sequencing in a study of blood T cell repertoires in COVID-19. Whole-study context: Some COVID-19 samples were acute and others convalescent; all came from the United States, Italy and Spain. Sources were T cells, B-cell-depleted T cells, or PBMCs; the material itself was cDNA or gDNA.

How the authors handled the data: Estimates of nucleated cell counts were drawn from the amplification of reference gene primers. Sequenced by immunoSEQ multiplex PCR; TCRdb stores in-frame clones only, minus some. The V and J calls and clone size are taken from that table; D and trimming were inferred from the DNA. Of about 380,000 clones listed, about 85% were seen once; the top ten hold 3.5% to 4%. Unmatched junction bases numbered 6, after V lost 3 bases and J lost 2 bases. The CDR3 sequence is 15 residues long. The germline V gene has CDR1 SGHRS and CDR2 YFSETQ. The chain is built from TRBV5-1 and TRBJ2-7, with TRBD1 matching over 9 bases. This clonotype was obtained from a woman younger than 30 with acute or convalescent COVID-19. The sequencing input was peripheral blood. CDR3 in amino acids: CASSSTTGGTYEQYF. The CDR3 DNA follows: TGCGCCAGCAGCTCCACGACAGGGGGTACCTACGAGCAGTACTTC.